These T cell receptor beta chains were read from a single sample in a study of neoadjuvant anti-PD-1 for oral cavity cancer. The method was immunoSEQ multiplex PCR; TCRdb's version includes in-frame clones alone and lacks a portion of them. The table includes about 14,000 clones, around 64% detected once. Sequencing used PBMCs, obtained before nivolumab (anti-PD-1) treatment. These TCRs come from a person between 40 and 79 years old with oral cavity squamous cell carcinoma. Both conserved end residues are part of each CDR3. The order of the fields is J gene, clone size, D gene, V gene, CDR3 DNA, CDR3 protein. A D gene is named only where the DNA matches it firmly. The listing skips clone size in some rows; elsewhere it reads once, few, many or a size class.

>TRBJ2-2|once|TRBD1|TRBV4-2
TGTGCCAGCAGCCTTAGGAGGACAGGGGGCAACACCGGGGAGCTGTTTTTT
CASSLRRTGGNTGELFF
>TRBJ1-5|NA|NA|TRBV7-8
TGTGCCAGCAGCTTAAGTTGGGGGTCTGAGGGTCAGCCCCAGCATTTT
CASSLSWGSEGQPQHF
>TRBJ2-3|once|NA|TRBV6-5
TGTGCCAGCAGTTACCCTACAGATACGCAGTATTTT
CASSYPTDTQYF
>TRBJ2-5|NA|NA|TRBV29-1
TGCAGCGTTGGAGGTCAACAAGAGACCCAGTACTTC
CSVGGQQETQYF
>TRBJ1-1|few|NA|TRBV15
TGTGCCACCAGCAGAGAAGGGGGGCTGAACACTGAAGCTTTCTTT
CATSREGGLNTEAFF
>TRBJ2-6|medium-sized|NA|TRBV2
TGTGCCAGCAGGGAGTCGGGCTCTGGGGCCAACGTCCTGACTTTC
CASRESGSGANVLTF
>TRBJ2-7|NA|NA|TRBV6-5
TGTGCCAGCAGCCCTGTTCACGAGCAGTACTTC
CASSPVHEQYF
>TRBJ1-1|NA|NA|TRBV6-5
TGTGCCAGCAGCTTGGGACAGAACACTGAAGCTTTCTTT
CASSLGQNTEAFF
>TRBJ2-7|NA|TRBD2|TRBV4-1
TGCGCCAGCAGCCAAGGCGGGACGGGAGGGCCAGGCGAGCAGTACTTC
CASSQGGTGGPGEQYF
>TRBJ2-3|NA|TRBD2|TRBV27
TGTGCCAGCAGTCTCAGGGCTAGCGGAGGCACAGATACGCAGTATTTT
CASSLRASGGTDTQYF
>TRBJ1-1|NA|NA|TRBV7-9
TGTGCCAGCAGCTTTCCACCGCCGGGGGCGCACACTGAAGCTTTCTTT
CASSFPPPGAHTEAFF
>TRBJ2-2|NA|NA|TRBV7-8
TGTGCCAGCAGCTTAGCGAACGGGTTAACGACCGCCGGGGAGCTGTTTTTT
CASSLANGLTTAGELFF
>TRBJ2-3|NA|TRBD2|TRBV7-3
TGTGCCAGCAGCTTGGGACTAGCGGGGAGCACAGATACGCAGTATTTT
CASSLGLAGSTDTQYF
>TRBJ1-5|NA|NA|TRBV7-9
TGTGCCAGCAGCTTGACAAGTAGCAATCAGCCCCAGCATTTT
CASSLTSSNQPQHF
>TRBJ1-2|NA|TRBD1|TRBV14
TGTGCCAGCAGCCAGATCTCCGAGGGGGCCAGATATGGCTACACCTTC
CASSQISEGARYGYTF
>TRBJ2-7|NA|TRBD2|TRBV27
TGTGCCAGCAGTTTATTCCCCGGGAGGAGGGCCTACGAGCAGTACTTC
CASSLFPGRRAYEQYF
>TRBJ2-1|few|NA|TRBV15
TGTGCCACCAGCAGAGTAGGGGGTATCTACAATGAGCAGTTCTTC
CATSRVGGIYNEQFF
>TRBJ2-7|once|TRBD1|TRBV5-1
TGCGCCAGCAGCTATACGGGGACAGGGATTCGCTACGAGCAGTACTTC
CASSYTGTGIRYEQYF
>TRBJ1-1|NA|NA|TRBV19
TGTGCCAGTAAAAGGGCCATGAGCACTGAAGCTTTCTTT
CASKRAMSTEAFF
>TRBJ2-3|NA|TRBD1|TRBV5-4
TGTGCCAGCAGTTCAACGCTACCCGGGACAGGGGGTATAGATACGCAGTATTTT
CASSSTLPGTGGIDTQYF
>TRBJ1-2|NA|NA|TRBV5-1
TGCGCCAGCAGCTTGAAGGGGCGGGGGGCCTTCGTCTATGGCTACACCTTC
CASSLKGRGAFVYGYTF
>TRBJ1-6|NA|NA|TRBV2
TGTGCCAGTGTGTACTCCTATAATTCACCCCTCCACTTT
CASVYSYNSPLHF
>TRBJ1-5|NA|NA|TRBV28
TGTGCCAGCAGTCGAACACAGGGTGGAGCCCAGCATTTT
CASSRTQGGAQHF
>TRBJ1-4|few|NA|TRBV15
TGTGCCACCAGCAGGGTAGGAGTAGGGGAAACTAATGAAAAACTGTTTTTT
CATSRVGVGETNEKLFF
>TRBJ1-1|NA|NA|TRBV4-1
TGCGCCAGCAGAATTGGGACCCAACCCACCCTCGAGCCTGAAGCTTTCTTT
CASRIGTQPTLEPEAFF
>TRBJ2-5|NA|TRBD2|TRBV7-6
TGTGCCAGCAGCACAAAGACTAGCGGGGTCCAAGAGACCCAGTACTTC
CASSTKTSGVQETQYF
>TRBJ2-7|NA|NA|TRBV2
TGTGCCAGCAGTGAAACGGCGGTTACTTACGAGCAGTACTTC
CASSETAVTYEQYF
>TRBJ2-7|NA|NA|TRBV5-6
TGTGCCAGCAGCTTGGACAGGGTAGGCTACGAGCAGTACTTC
CASSLDRVGYEQYF
>TRBJ2-5|few|TRBD1|TRBV7-9
TGTGCCAGCAGCTTAGCGGGGACAGGGTACCAAGAGACCCAGTACTTC
CASSLAGTGYQETQYF
>TRBJ1-1|once|NA|TRBV29-1
TGCAGCGGACGCAGGACGAACACTGAAGCTTTCTTT
CSGRRTNTEAFF
>TRBJ1-2|NA|TRBD1|TRBV4-1
TGCGCCAGCAGCCAAGATATGGGGACAGGGGGAAACTATGGCTACACCTTC
CASSQDMGTGGNYGYTF
>TRBJ1-1|few|NA|TRBV6-6
TGTGCCAGCAGTTACGGATTGGGGGGTAGGACTGAAGCTTTCTTT
CASSYGLGGRTEAFF
>TRBJ1-2|NA|NA|TRBV7-6
TGTGCCAGCAGCCTCGGCGCGGGGGGTCGTGGCTACACCTTC
CASSLGAGGRGYTF
>TRBJ2-7|NA|NA|TRBV5-5
TGTGCCAGCAGCTTGGGAGTGACGGCAGGCGCGTACGAGCAGTACTTC
CASSLGVTAGAYEQYF
>TRBJ2-7|NA|TRBD2|TRBV27
TGTGCCAGCAGTTTACGACTAGCGGGATTCTACGAGCAGTACTTC
CASSLRLAGFYEQYF
>TRBJ2-7|few|NA|TRBV4-1
TGCGCCAGCAGCCTCGCAGGAGGGGTCGAGCAGTACTTC
CASSLAGGVEQYF
>TRBJ2-2|few|NA|TRBV5-4
TGTGCCAGCAGCCCCGGGGCGACAACCGGGGAGCTGTTTTTT
CASSPGATTGELFF
>TRBJ2-3|NA|NA|TRBV11-2
TGTGCCAGCAGGCCGCAGGGGACAGATACGCAGTATTTT
CASRPQGTDTQYF
>TRBJ1-4|NA|NA|TRBV7-2
TGTGCCAGCAGCTTAAGTGAAGGCCAACTGTTTTTT
CASSLSEGQLFF
>TRBJ1-3|NA|NA|TRBV6-1
TGTGCCAGCAGCCGACAGGTTAACTCTGGAAACACCATATATTTT
CASSRQVNSGNTIYF
>TRBJ1-1|once|NA|TRBV27
TGTGCCAGCAGTTTTAAGCCGAACACTGAAGCTTTCTTT
CASSFKPNTEAFF